The 20 T cell receptor beta chains below all came from one sample that was sequenced in a study of CD8+CD57+ T cells in acquired aplastic anemia. Genomic DNA acted as the template from which TCR beta VDJ combination and CDR3 sequence profiling were carried out. A single record per CDR3 protein comes from TCRdb applying MiXCR to the reads. The sample has 90,000 to 130,000 distinct CDR3 sequences, less than 65% seen once. What was sequenced was sorted CD4+, CD8+, or CD8+CD57+ T cells (not recorded which) from PBMCs. Receptor source: a human donor in good health, serving as a control.

In its sample, this clonotype was seen once. This sequence joins TRBV4-1 and TRBJ1-4; 7 bases line up with TRBD1. The CDR3 is 15 amino acids. Per germline, CDR1 MGHRA and CDR2 YSYEKL. Germline trimming cut 0 bases from V and 2 bases from J; bases unmatched to any gene: 0. The CDR3: CASSQETGTNEKLFF. CDR3 nucleotides: TGCGCCAGCAGCCAAGAGACAGGGACTAATGAAAAACTGTTTTTT.

In its sample, this clonotype was seen a few times. The chain links TRBV24-1 to TRBJ1-2, with D unresolved. Germline CDR1 and CDR2: KGHDR and SFDVKD. V was pared by 1 base and J by 8 bases, with 4 bases between. The CDR3 contains 11 residues. The CDR3 is CATSDFWGYTF. In DNA, the CDR3 is TGTGCCACCAGTGATTTTTGGGGCTACACCTTC.

The gene calls are TRBV5-4 and TRBJ2-7, with TRBD2 matching 14 bases. Per germline, CDR1 SGHNT and CDR2 YYREEE (reference sequence). V was clipped by 4 bases and J by 9 bases; unmatched bases: 9. The length of the CDR3 is 15 residues. In DNA, the CDR3 is TGTGCCAGCAGCCACCGACTAGCGGGGGGGCTAGCGCAGTACTTC. It translates to CASSHRLAGGLAQYF.

This clonotype was counted at least ten times. The chain combines TRBV7-2 with TRBJ2-1; 11 nucleotides align to TRBD2. The CDR3 runs to 15 residues. J gave up 9 bases and V 4 bases, and 8 bases lay outside the gene matches. CDR1 SGHTA and CDR2 FQGNSA come from the germline V gene. The CDR3 is CASSSLLAGGLEQFF. The CDR3 coding sequence is TGTGCCAGCAGCTCCCTTCTAGCGGGGGGACTTGAGCAGTTCTTC.

This clonotype was seen ten or more times. This sequence joins TRBV4-1 and TRBJ1-5, with 8 bases aligning to TRBD1. Germline V gives CDR1 MGHRA, CDR2 YSYEKL. V lost 0 bases, J lost 1 base, and 8 bases stayed unmatched. The CDR3 runs 18 residues. CDR3: CASSQEGAGGLSNQPQHF. CDR3 sequence (DNA): TGCGCCAGCAGCCAAGAAGGGGCAGGGGGCCTCAGCAATCAGCCCCAGCATTTT.

This clonotype was counted only a few times. CDR3 nucleotides: TGTGCCATCAGGCCCACTAGCGGGATAGCCTACGAGCAGTACTTC. It encodes CAIRPTSGIAYEQYF. This chain joins TRBV10-3 and TRBJ2-7; 10 nucleotides match TRBD2. V lost 6 bases to trimming and J lost 2 bases; unmatched junction nucleotides: 7. The CDR3 covers 15 residues. Germline-derived CDR1 and CDR2 are ENHRY and SYGVKD.

V is TRBV7-2 and J is TRBJ1-6; D ambiguous. V was cut by 1 base and J by 10 bases, with 8 bases left in between. In germline, CDR1 is SGHTA, CDR2 FQGNSA. The CDR3 sequence is 13 residues long. The CDR3 DNA reads as TGTGCCAGCAGCTTAGATGTAGGCTCACCCCTCCACTTT. Its protein is CASSLDVGSPLHF.

The J gene is TRBJ2-3, the V gene TRBV5-4; D is possibly TRBD2 (6 bases). Germline CDR1 SGHNT, CDR2 YYREEE (reference sequence). The length of the CDR3 is 16 residues. V was pared by 2 bases and J by 0 bases, with 13 bases between. The CDR3 sequence is CASSLAGTSSTDTQYF. CDR3 DNA sequence: TGTGCCAGCAGCTTAGCAGGGACTTCTAGCACAGATACGCAGTATTTT.

The chain employs TRBV20-1 and TRBJ1-3; no clear D. The CDR3 spans 14 residues. The germline gives CDR1 DFQATT, CDR2 SNEGSKA (reference sequence). Trimming took off 4 bases at V and 0 bases at J, with 10 bases between the two ends. CDR3: CSANRQSSGNTIYF. Here the CDR3 DNA reads TGCAGTGCTAACCGTCAGAGCTCTGGAAACACCATATATTTT.

The chain has TRBV7-2 and TRBJ2-7; D gene ambiguous. V lost 4 bases to trimming and J lost 2 bases, with 3 bases between them. This CDR3 has 11 amino acids. The V gene's germline CDR1 is SGHTA and CDR2 FQGNSA. CDR3 amino acids: CASSWTYEQYF. CDR3 in DNA: TGTGCCAGCAGCTGGACCTACGAGCAGTACTTC. Supplemented by reference TRBV7-2 and TRBJ2-7, the full variable domain reads GAGVSQSPSNKVTEKGKDVELRCDPISGHTALYWYRQSLGQGLEFLIYFQGNSAPDKSGLPSDRFSAERTGGSVSTLTIQRTQQEDSAVYLCASSWTYEQYFGPGTRLTVT.

This clonotype was counted at least ten times. The chain is built from TRBV4-3 and TRBJ2-5; D may be TRBD2 (5 bases). Trimming pared 0 bases from V and 7 bases from J, leaving 21 bases between. The CDR3 is 17 amino acids. Germline values: CDR1 LGHNA, CDR2 YSLEER. The DNA for the CDR3 is TGCGCCAGCAGCCAAGAGAAGATCAGGACCCAAGAGGGGACCCAGTACTTC. This codes for CASSQEKIRTQEGTQYF.

This clonotype was picked up one time. J is TRBJ2-3 and V is TRBV9; maybe TRBD2 (5 bases). CDR1 is SGDLS, CDR2 YYNGEE, per germline. This CDR3 region has 12 residues. V lost 4 bases and J 6 bases, leaving 9 bases between the germline ends. The CDR3 sequence is CASSLAWDTQYF. As DNA, the CDR3 is TGTGCCAGCAGCTTAGCGTGGGATACGCAGTATTTT.

This clonotype has at least ten counts. The CDR3 DNA reads as TGCAGTGCTAAAGAGGGGGGATACAATGAGCAGTTCTTC. Its translation: CSAKEGGYNEQFF. The chain joins TRBV20-1 to TRBJ2-1; D may correspond to TRBD1 or TRBD2 (6 bases each). Germline V gene lookup returns CDR1 DFQATT and CDR2 SNEGSKA (reference sequence). With 4 bases removed from V and 4 bases from J, the gap between germline ends came to 11 bases. The CDR3 length is 13 residues.

This clonotype was picked up many times. The chain is built from TRBV4-3 and TRBJ1-3; possibly TRBD1 for D (5 bases). V lost 1 base and J 2 bases, leaving 12 bases between the germline ends. The germline gives CDR1 LGHNA, CDR2 YSLEER. The CDR3 extends over 16 amino acids. CDR3 in DNA: TGCGCCAGCAGCCAAGCCACAGGCGGTACTGGAAACACCATATATTTT. It yields the protein CASSQATGGTGNTIYF.

This clonotype was seen many times. This chain joins TRBV30 and TRBJ1-2, with unresolved D. Germline values: CDR1 GTSNPN, CDR2 SVGIG (reference sequence). V was shortened by 0 bases and J by 4 bases, with 9 bases between the two germline ends. The length of the CDR3 is 13 residues. CDR3 DNA sequence: TGTGCCTGGAGTGTACCTGAGGGCTATGGCTACACCTTC. It yields the protein CAWSVPEGYGYTF. The full variable domain, completed using reference TRBV30 and TRBJ1-2, is SQTIHQWPATLVQPVGSPLSLECTVEGTSNPNLYWYRQAAGRGLQLLFYSVGIGQISSEVPQNLSASRPQDRQFILSSKKLLLSDSGFYLCAWSVPEGYGYTFGSGTRLTVV.

The J gene is TRBJ2-1, the V gene TRBV19; 9 nucleotides match TRBD2. V was pared by 3 bases and J by 5 bases, with 2 bases of the junction left unmatched. The CDR3 has 14 residues. Per germline, CDR1 LNHDA and CDR2 SQIVND (reference sequence). CDR3: CASSISGGDNEQFF. In DNA, the CDR3 is TGTGCCAGTAGTATTAGCGGGGGAGACAATGAGCAGTTCTTC.

The gene calls are TRBV7-9 and TRBJ1-5; D gene ambiguous. CDR3 length: 14 residues. Per the germline V gene, CDR1 is SEHNR and CDR2 is FQNEAQ (reference sequence). Trimming shortened V by 1 base and J by 2 bases, and 6 bases separated the two germline ends. The CDR3 DNA is TGTGCCAGCAGCTTAGGGGGTGGCAATCAGCCCCAGCATTTT. This gives the protein CASSLGGGNQPQHF.

A single count supports this clonotype. The rearrangement uses TRBV29-1 and TRBJ2-3; D remains ambiguous. The CDR3 contains 13 residues. Germline V gene data show CDR1 as SQVTM and CDR2 as ANQGSEA. The V and J ends lost 4 bases and 0 bases respectively, with 8 bases between them. CDR3 sequence: CSVGAPSTDTQYF. The DNA of the CDR3 is TGCAGCGTTGGGGCGCCTAGCACAGATACGCAGTATTTT.

With respect to this clonotype: A read error may be the cause here, since a much bigger clone is one base away. The J gene is TRBJ1-3, the V gene TRBV9; D ambiguous. The CDR3 spans 17 residues. Germline CDR1 and CDR2: SGDLS and YYNGEE. In DNA, the CDR3 is TGTGCCAGCAGCCCCGGCGGCGGGCTCCACTCTGGAAGCACCATATATTTT. Its translation is CASSPGGGLHSGSTIYF.

This clonotype was recorded many times. This chain connects TRBV4-3 to TRBJ2-3, with unresolved D. Deletions cut 4 bases from V and 0 bases from J, with 14 bases between. From germline, CDR1 is LGHNA and CDR2 YSLEER. This CDR3 comprises 16 residues. The CDR3 coding sequence is TGCGCCAGCAGCCCGAGATTATCACCGAGCACAGATACGCAGTATTTT. This sequence encodes CASSPRLSPSTDTQYF.